A single sample gave rise to the 17 T cell receptor beta chains below, sequenced in a study of breast tumors, draining lymph nodes, adjacent tissues. TCRdb used MiXCR to reprocess the multiplex PCR reads, holding one entry per CDR3 protein. The sample consists of 25,000 or so distinct CDR3 sequences, less than 25% of them appearing once. Sequenced sample: breast tumor tissue. The receptors derive from a female donor with breast cancer. Some clones in this sample may be carry-over from other donors' samples.

In its sample, this clonotype was seen many times. The V call is TRBV12-3 or TRBV12-4, the J call TRBJ1-1; D uncertain. V was trimmed by 0 bases and J by 7 bases, leaving 12 bases between them. The CDR3 is made up of 14 amino acids. CDR3 residues: CASSLATGSSEAFF. CDR3 nucleotides: TGTGCCAGCAGTTTAGCCACGGGCTCGAGTGAAGCTTTCTTT.

Many counts were recorded for this clonotype. The chain has TRBV6-5 and TRBJ2-5; D unresolved. In germline, CDR1 is MNHEY, CDR2 SVGAGI. This CDR3 has 14 residues. Trimming shortened V by 0 bases and J by 5 bases, and 10 bases separated the two germline ends. CDR3: CASSYSGDWETQYF. DNA for the CDR3: TGTGCCAGCAGTTACTCGGGTGATTGGGAGACCCAGTACTTC.

This clonotype was counted at least ten times. V gene TRBV2 combines with J gene TRBJ1-2; no firm D call. There are 11 residues in the CDR3. V lost 8 bases and J lost 4, with 8 bases in between. Germline lookup yields CDR1 SNHLY and CDR2 FYNNEI. CDR3: CASRTVYGYTF. CDR3 coding DNA: TGTGCCAGCCGTACGGTCTATGGCTACACCTTC.

This clonotype came up once. The chain is built from TRBV9 and TRBJ1-6; D remains unclear. V lost 2 bases and J lost 0, with 12 bases in between. The CDR3 has 17 amino acids. The germline V gene encodes CDR1 SGDLS and CDR2 YYNGEE. Here the CDR3 DNA reads TGTGCCAGCAGCGTGGGAGACGGCTACTCCTATAATTCACCCCTCCACTTT. It yields the protein CASSVGDGYSYNSPLHF.

This clonotype was found many times. The chain carries TRBV30 and TRBJ1-4; D is unresolved. From germline, CDR1 is GTSNPN and CDR2 SVGIG (reference sequence). V lost 0 bases to trimming and J lost 5 bases, with 10 bases between them. This CDR3 is built from 14 residues. The CDR3 sequence is CAWSVKGFNEKLFF. CDR3 in DNA: TGTGCCTGGAGTGTAAAGGGCTTCAATGAAAAACTGTTTTTT.

This clonotype was seen ten or more times. This sequence joins TRBV6-6 and TRBJ1-2; D is possibly TRBD1 (5 bases). V lost 5 bases and J lost 5, with 12 bases in between. From germline, CDR1 is MNHNY and CDR2 SVGAGI (reference sequence). The CDR3 runs 13 residues. The CDR3 nucleotides read TGTGCCAGCAGTGAGGGGCCTCCTTATGGCTACACCTTC. Translated: CASSEGPPYGYTF.

Points on this clonotype: This may be a read error, as it is one base from a much larger clone. This sequence joins TRBV18 and TRBJ1-5; 7 bases fit TRBD1. The germline V gene has CDR1 KGHSH and CDR2 LQKENI. The ends lost 5 bases at V and 6 bases at J; junction bases unmatched: 4. CDR3 length equals 13 residues. The CDR3 protein is CASSKGDSQPQHF. CDR3 nucleotide sequence: TGTGCCAGCTCAAAGGGGGACAGTCAGCCCCAGCATTTT.

This clonotype was found many times. The V and J genes are TRBV28 and TRBJ2-1; D is perhaps TRBD2 (6 bases). This CDR3 is 16 amino acids long. Trimming took 4 bases from V and 2 from J, leaving 15 bases between them. Per germline, CDR1 MDHEN and CDR2 SYDVKM. The CDR3 coding sequence is TGTGCCAGCAGTTCTCCGGGGACTCGAGCCTACAATGAGCAGTTCTTC. Amino acids: CASSSPGTRAYNEQFF.

This clonotype occurred many times. This rearrangement joins TRBV15 to TRBJ2-4; 9 bases agree with TRBD1. The CDR3 contains 14 residues. J was trimmed by 7 bases and V by 5 bases; bases with no gene match: 6. Germline V gives CDR1 LNHNV, CDR2 YYDKDF (reference sequence). For the CDR3, the DNA is TGTGCCACCAGCGGGGACAGGGTTCCTAACATTCAGTACTTC. Its translation: CATSGDRVPNIQYF.

By sample fraction, this clonotype is medium-sized. The J gene is TRBJ2-7, the V gene TRBV29-1, with 9 bases that match TRBD1. The trim removed 5 bases at V and 4 bases at J, leaving 6 bases unmatched. This CDR3 spans 13 amino acids. Germline V lookup: CDR1 SQVTM, CDR2 ANQGSEA. The CDR3: CSVRTGEGYEQYF. The CDR3 DNA follows: TGCAGCGTTAGGACAGGGGAAGGGTACGAGCAGTACTTC.

This clonotype was detected many times. The gene calls are TRBV6-5 and TRBJ2-7; 10 nucleotides match TRBD1. The CDR3 is made up of 14 amino acids. Germline V gives CDR1 MNHEY, CDR2 SVGAGI. The V and J ends lost 4 bases and 5 bases, in that order; junction bases with no gene match: 5. Written as DNA, the CDR3 is TGTGCCAGCAGTTGGGGGACAGGGGCCCACGAGCAGTACTTC. Its translation is CASSWGTGAHEQYF.

The genes are TRBV2 and TRBJ2-7, with TRBD2 matching over 8 bases. J lost 7 bases, V lost 8 bases, and 13 bases had no gene match. Per the germline V gene, CDR1 is SNHLY and CDR2 is FYNNEI. There are 14 residues in the CDR3. CDR3 amino acids: CASQGGGNTGEQYF. The CDR3 DNA sequence: TGTGCCAGCCAGGGCGGGGGGAACACCGGGGAGCAGTACTTC.

In this sample, this clonotype turned up many times. The chain recombines TRBV19 with TRBJ1-6; D unclear. CDR1 and CDR2 (germline): LNHDA, SQIVND (reference sequence). The CDR3 consists of 14 residues. V shed 7 bases and J shed 8 bases, with 15 bases lying between them. CDR3 coding DNA: TGTGCCAGTACCCCGGGCCGTGGTTATTCACCCCTCCACTTT. It encodes CASTPGRGYSPLHF.

This clonotype was seen ten or more times. The V gene is TRBV7-9, the J gene TRBJ1-2; D remains ambiguous. The V gene lost 3 bases and the J gene lost 4 bases, with 15 bases spanning the gap. This CDR3 is 15 amino acids long. Germline V CDR1 and CDR2: SEHNR, FQNEAQ (reference sequence). DNA of the CDR3: TGTGCCAGCAGCTTCCCCCTAGACCCCCCCTATGGCTACACCTTC. Its translation is CASSFPLDPPYGYTF.

This clonotype was observed at least ten times. V usage is TRBV15 and J usage is TRBJ2-5, with 10 nucleotides matching TRBD1. Trimming cost V 6 bases and J 2 bases; bases outside gene matches: 9. Per germline, CDR1 LNHNV and CDR2 YYDKDF (reference sequence). The CDR3 loop spans 16 amino acids. CDR3 residues: CATSPRTGGSQETQYF. The CDR3 nucleotides read TGTGCCACCAGTCCGCGGACAGGGGGATCACAAGAGACCCAGTACTTC.

In regard to this clonotype: A read error may be the cause here, since a much bigger clone is one base away. Without the conserved terminal phenylalanine or tryptophan, this CDR3 likely stems from a read error. The chain combines TRBV6-1 with TRBJ2-1; 8 nucleotides agree with TRBD2. The J segment lost 5 bases and the V segment lost 7 bases, leaving 4 bases of the junction unmatched. Per germline, CDR1 MNHNS and CDR2 SASEGT. CDR3 length: 13 amino acids. DNA of the CDR3: TGTGCCAGCACACTAGCGGAAAACAATGAGCAGTTCTCC. Its protein is CASTLAENNEQFS.

The table lists this clonotype with many counts. This chain uses TRBV2 with TRBJ1-4; TRBD1 agrees at 9 bases. J was trimmed by 5 bases and V by 5 bases; bases with no gene match: 3. This CDR3 region has 14 residues. CDR1 is SNHLY, CDR2 FYNNEI, per germline. The CDR3 DNA reads TGTGCCAGCAGTACCGGGACAGGGAATGAAAAACTGTTTTTT. This gives the protein CASSTGTGNEKLFF.